These 3 T cell receptor beta chains were sequenced from one sample in a study of blood T cell repertoires in COVID-19. Sequenced by immunoSEQ multiplex PCR; TCRdb stores in-frame clones only, minus some. In the table there are about 300,000 clones, around nine tenths of which are singletons. Material for sequencing was peripheral blood. The receptor source for this set is a man in his 70s with acute or convalescent COVID-19.

This chain uses TRBV21-1 with TRBJ2-3; the D segment call TRBD2 is taken from the table without a DNA check. TRBV21-1 is a pseudogene segment. The CDR3 covers 12 residues. Here the CDR3 reads CASSPEADTQYF. The CDR3 DNA follows: TGTGCCAGCAGTCCCGAGGCAGATACGCAGTATTTT.

The V and J genes are TRBV5-1 and TRBJ2-2, with 9 nucleotides matching TRBD2. The CDR3 length is 15 residues. Germline values: CDR1 SGHRS, CDR2 YFSETQ. Unmatched junction bases numbered 6, after V lost 4 bases and J lost 5 bases. The CDR3 region has the DNA TGCGCCAGCAGCCCGATCGCGGGGGGGACCGGGGAGCTGTTTTTT. The encoded protein is CASSPIAGGTGELFF.

The rearrangement uses TRBV11-3 and TRBJ2-6; TRBD1 agrees at 8 bases. The V gene end was trimmed by 5 bases and the J gene end by 1 base; junction bases not matched to a gene: 10. CDR1 SGHNT and CDR2 YENEEA come from the germline V gene. The CDR3 has 18 amino acids. The chain's CDR3 is CASSQRQGMGSGANVLTF. For the CDR3, the DNA is TGTGCCAGCAGCCAGAGACAGGGGATGGGATCTGGGGCCAACGTCCTGACTTTC. The complete variable domain, with remaining parts taken from reference TRBV11-3 and TRBJ2-6, reads EAGVVQSPRYKIIEKKQPVAFWCNPISGHNTLYWYLQNLGQGPELLIRYENEEAVDDSQLPKDRFSAERLKGVDSTLKIQPAELGDSAVYLCASSQRQGMGSGANVLTFGAGSRLTVL.